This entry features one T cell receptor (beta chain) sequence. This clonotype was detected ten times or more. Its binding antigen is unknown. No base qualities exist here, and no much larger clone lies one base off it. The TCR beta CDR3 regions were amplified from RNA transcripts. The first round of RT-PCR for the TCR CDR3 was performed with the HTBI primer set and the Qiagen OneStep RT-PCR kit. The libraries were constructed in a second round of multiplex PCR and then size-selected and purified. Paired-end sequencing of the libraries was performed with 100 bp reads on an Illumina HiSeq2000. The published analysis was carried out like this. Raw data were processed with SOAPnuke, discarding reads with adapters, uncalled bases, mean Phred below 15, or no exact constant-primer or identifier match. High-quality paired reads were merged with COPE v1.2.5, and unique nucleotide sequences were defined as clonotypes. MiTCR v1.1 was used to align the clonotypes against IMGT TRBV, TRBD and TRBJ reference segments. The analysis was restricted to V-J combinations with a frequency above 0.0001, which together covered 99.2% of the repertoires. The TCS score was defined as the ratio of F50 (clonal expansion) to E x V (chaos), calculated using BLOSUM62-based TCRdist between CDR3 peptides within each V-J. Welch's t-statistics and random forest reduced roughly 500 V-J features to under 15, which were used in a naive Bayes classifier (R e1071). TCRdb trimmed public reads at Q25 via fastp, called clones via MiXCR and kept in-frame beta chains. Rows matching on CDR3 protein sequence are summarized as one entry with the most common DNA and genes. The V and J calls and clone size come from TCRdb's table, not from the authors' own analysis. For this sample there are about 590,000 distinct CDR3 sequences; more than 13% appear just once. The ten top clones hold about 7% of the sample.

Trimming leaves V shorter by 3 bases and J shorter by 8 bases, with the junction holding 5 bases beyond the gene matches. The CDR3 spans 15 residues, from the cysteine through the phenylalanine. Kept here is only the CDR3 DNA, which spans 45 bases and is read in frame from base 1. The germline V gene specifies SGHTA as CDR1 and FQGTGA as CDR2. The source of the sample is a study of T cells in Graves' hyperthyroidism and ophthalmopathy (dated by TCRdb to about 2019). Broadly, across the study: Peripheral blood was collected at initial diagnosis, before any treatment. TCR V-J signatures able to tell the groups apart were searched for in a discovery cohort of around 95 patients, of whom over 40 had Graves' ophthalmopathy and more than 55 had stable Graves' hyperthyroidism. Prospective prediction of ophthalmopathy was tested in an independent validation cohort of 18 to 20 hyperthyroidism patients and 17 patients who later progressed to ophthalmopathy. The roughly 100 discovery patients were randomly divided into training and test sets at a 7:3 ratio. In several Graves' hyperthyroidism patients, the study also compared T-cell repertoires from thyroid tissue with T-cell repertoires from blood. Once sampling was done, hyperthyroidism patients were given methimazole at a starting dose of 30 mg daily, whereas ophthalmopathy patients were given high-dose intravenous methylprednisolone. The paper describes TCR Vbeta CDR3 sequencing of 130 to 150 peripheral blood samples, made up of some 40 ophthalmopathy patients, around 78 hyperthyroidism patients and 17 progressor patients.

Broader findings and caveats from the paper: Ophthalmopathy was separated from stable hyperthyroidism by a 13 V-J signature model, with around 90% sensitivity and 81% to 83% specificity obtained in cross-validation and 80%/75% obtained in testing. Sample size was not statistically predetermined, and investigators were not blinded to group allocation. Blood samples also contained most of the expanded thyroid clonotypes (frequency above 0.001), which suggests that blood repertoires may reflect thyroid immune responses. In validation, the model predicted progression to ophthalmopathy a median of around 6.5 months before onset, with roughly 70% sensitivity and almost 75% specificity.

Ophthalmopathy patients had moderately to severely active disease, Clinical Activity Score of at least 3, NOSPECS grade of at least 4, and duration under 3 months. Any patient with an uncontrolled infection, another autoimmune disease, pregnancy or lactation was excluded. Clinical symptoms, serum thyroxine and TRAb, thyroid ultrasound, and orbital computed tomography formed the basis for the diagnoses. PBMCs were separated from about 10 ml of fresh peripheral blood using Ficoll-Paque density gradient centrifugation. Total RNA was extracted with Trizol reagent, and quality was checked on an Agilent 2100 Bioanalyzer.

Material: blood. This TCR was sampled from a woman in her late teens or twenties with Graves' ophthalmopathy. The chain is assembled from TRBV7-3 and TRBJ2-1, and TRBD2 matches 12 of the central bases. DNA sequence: TGTGCCAGCAGCTTCCGACTAGCGGGAGCACATGAGCAGTTCTTC. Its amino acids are CASSFRLAGAHEQFF.